This record looks at one T cell receptor beta chain sequence and its context. TCR beta CDR3 region amplification was performed from RNA transcripts. First-round RT-PCR of the TCR CDR3 relied on the HTBI primer set. In TCRdb, the multiplex PCR reads were re-called with MiXCR into one record per CDR3 protein. The data hold around 700,000 distinct CDR3 sequences, with about a third observed a single time. The data derive from a study of T cells in Graves' hyperthyroidism and ophthalmopathy. The receptor was derived from a woman between 40 and 50 years old with Graves' hyperthyroidism. The sample taken for sequencing was blood.

CDR3 in DNA: TGTGCCAGCAGCGCTAATAGGGGCGGCAGCCAAGAGACCCAGTACTTC. It translates to CASSANRGGSQETQYF. The chain joins TRBV6-6 to TRBJ2-5; possible D gene TRBD1, 5 bases. CDR1 and CDR2 (germline): MNHNY, SVGAGI (reference sequence). There are 16 residues in the CDR3. Trimming took off 6 bases at V and 1 base at J, with 18 bases between the two ends.